The present entry profiles one TCR beta chain with its context. cDNA prepared by RNA extraction and subsequent reverse transcription served as the template for sequencing. Using immunoSEQ multiplex PCR, the repertoire was profiled, and TCRdb retains in-frame clones only, with some absent. The table lists over 200,000 clones, 64% of them singletons, with about 4.2% in the top ten. Treatment defined: oral pan-JAK inhibitor, 5-10 mg twice daily. This record comes from a study of CD8+ T cells in alopecia areata. The V segment lost 5 bases and the J segment 5 bases; nucleotides outside the gene matches: 2. The CDR3 consists of 11 residues. Per the germline V gene, CDR1 is GTSNPN and CDR2 is SVGIG (reference sequence).

This chain uses TRBV30 with TRBJ2-7; TRBD1 agrees at 8 bases. This receptor was taken from a human donor with alopecia areata. The sequencing here drew on CD4+ T cells sorted from blood, taken at week 4, from a patient treated with tofacitinib. The DNA of the CDR3 is TGTGCCTGGCGACAGGGGAACGAGCAGTACTTC. Encoded protein: CAWRQGNEQYF.